The 21 T cell receptor beta chains below were found in one sample sequenced in a study of OX40 agonist ivuxolimab in advanced cancers. Profiling relied on immunoSEQ multiplex PCR, and the TCRdb table lists in-frame clones only, not all of them. Of tens of thousands of clones in the sample, roughly 80% were seen once. The sequences come from CD4+ or CD8+ T cells sorted from blood, collected in a trial of the OX40 agonist ivuxolimab. These receptors all come from an adult with an advanced solid tumor such as melanoma, head and neck, liver or kidney cancer.

This clone has more than one count but fewer than ten. J is TRBJ2-2 and V is TRBV7-2, with TRBD1 as a possible D gene (6 bases). V lost 5 bases, J lost 2 bases, and 15 bases lay in between. Germline V gene lookup returns CDR1 SGHTA and CDR2 FQGNSA. This CDR3 has 16 amino acids. DNA for the CDR3: TGTGCCAGCAGCCGCCAACCCAGGGGAAACACCGGGGAGCTGTTTTTT. This encodes CASSRQPRGNTGELFF.

This clone was recorded only once. The rearrangement links TRBV6-1 to TRBJ1-1; D is uncertain. The V gene lost 6 bases and the J gene lost 1 base, with 9 bases spanning the gap. Germline CDR1 is MNHNS and CDR2 is SASEGT. The CDR3 is made up of 13 amino acids. CDR3 loop: CASRDGTNTEAFF. CDR3 DNA: TGTGCCAGCAGAGATGGAACGAACACTGAAGCTTTCTTT.

The rearrangement uses TRBV27 and TRBJ1-6, with D hard to call. CDR1 MNHEY and CDR2 SMNVEV come from the germline V gene (reference sequence). There are 14 residues in the CDR3. V lost 4 bases and J lost 6, with 10 bases in between. The chain's CDR3 is CASSSDGLNSPLHF. Here the CDR3 DNA reads TGTGCCAGCAGTTCTGACGGACTTAATTCACCCCTCCACTTT.

This chain joins TRBV18 and TRBJ2-5; no firm D call. V was shortened by 0 bases and J by 5 bases, with 4 bases between the two germline ends. There are 12 residues in the CDR3. The germline gives CDR1 KGHSH, CDR2 LQKENI. The CDR3 spells CASSPPGETQYF. As DNA, the CDR3 is TGTGCCAGCTCACCACCCGGTGAGACCCAGTACTTC. The complete variable domain, with remaining parts taken from reference TRBV18 and TRBJ2-5, reads NAGVMQNPRHLVRRRGQEARLRCSPMKGHSHVYWYRQLPEEGLKFMVYLQKENIIDESGMPKERFSAEFPKEGPSILRIQQVVRGDSAAYFCASSPPGETQYFGPGTRLLVL.

The rearrangement joins TRBV5-1 to TRBJ2-3, with no clear D. V was pared by 0 bases and J by 2 bases, with 7 bases between. From germline, CDR1 is SGHRS and CDR2 YFSETQ. CDR3 length: 14 amino acids. In DNA, the CDR3 is TGCGCCAGCAGCTTGGGACATAACACAGATACGCAGTATTTT. It yields the protein CASSLGHNTDTQYF.

The chain is built from TRBV18 and TRBJ1-3; 7 bases align to TRBD1. Germline CDR1 is KGHSH and CDR2 is LQKENI. Trimming cost V 3 bases and J 4 bases; bases outside gene matches: 6. The CDR3 runs to 15 residues. This CDR3 is CASSPNRGGGNTIYF. In nucleotides, the CDR3 is TGTGCCAGCTCACCTAACAGGGGTGGCGGAAACACCATATATTTT.

The sample holds a few counts of this clone. This chain connects TRBV12-5 to TRBJ2-2; TRBD1 matches at 7 bases. The germline V gene has CDR1 LGHNT and CDR2 FRNRAP. V shed 4 bases and J 7 bases; nucleotides not matched to a gene: 6. This CDR3 has 14 residues. CDR3 loop: CASGSDREVGELFF. The CDR3 nucleotides read TGTGCTAGTGGTTCCGACAGGGAAGTCGGGGAGCTGTTTTTT.

The chain links TRBV7-2 to TRBJ2-7; D is unclear. The V end lost 5 bases, the J end lost 0 bases, and 14 bases lay between the germline ends. Germline assignment: CDR1 SGHTA and CDR2 FQGNSA. CDR3 length: 15 residues. CDR3 residues: CASSPSGASSYEQYF. As DNA, the CDR3 is TGTGCCAGCAGCCCTTCGGGCGCCAGCTCCTACGAGCAGTACTTC.

The gene calls are TRBV28 and TRBJ1-1; TRBD1 might be the D (6 bases). The CDR3 contains 12 residues. V lost 6 bases, J lost 6 bases, and 11 bases lay in between. The germline CDR1 and CDR2 sequences are MDHEN and SYDVKM. The CDR3 DNA reads as TGTGCCAGCAGCCAACAGGGCCCTGAAGCTTTCTTT. This sequence encodes CASSQQGPEAFF.

This sequence joins TRBV21-1 and TRBJ1-5. TRBV21-1 is a pseudogene locus. The CDR3 is 18 residues long. Here the CDR3 DNA reads TGTGCCAGCAGCAAAAGGGGGGCCAGGGCAGGGTCAAATCAGCCCCAGCATTTT. Protein sequence: CASSKRGARAGSNQPQHF.

This chain uses TRBV27 with TRBJ1-5, with no clear D. V shed 1 base and J shed 5 bases, with 9 bases lying between them. The CDR3 contains 14 residues. Germline V gives CDR1 MNHEY, CDR2 SMNVEV (reference sequence). As DNA, the CDR3 is TGTGCCAGCAGTTTATACCGAGCTGATCAGCCCCAGCATTTT. It yields the protein CASSLYRADQPQHF.

J is TRBJ1-2 and V is TRBV25-1, with TRBD1 identical over 7 bases. The CDR3 totals 13 residues. Germline CDR1 and CDR2: MGHDK and SYGVNS. With V trimmed by 7 bases and J by 5 bases, 7 bases remained unmatched. The CDR3 region has the DNA TGTGCCAGCACCAAGGGCAGGGGGTATGGCTACACCTTC. It yields the protein CASTKGRGYGYTF.

This clone was observed a single time. The chain joins TRBV28 to TRBJ2-2, with a possible D match to TRBD1 (6 bases). The CDR3 totals 16 residues. Germline V gives CDR1 MDHEN, CDR2 SYDVKM. V was cut by 4 bases and J by 6 bases, with 18 bases left in between. The CDR3 here is CASSSYRAQRAGELFF. The CDR3 region has the DNA TGTGCCAGCAGTTCATACAGGGCGCAAAGGGCCGGGGAGCTGTTTTTT.

V gene TRBV6-1 combines with J gene TRBJ2-7; D is unresolved. V was trimmed by 11 bases and J by 2 bases, leaving 13 bases between them. The CDR3 has 12 residues. From germline, CDR1 is MNHNS and CDR2 SASEGT. This chain's CDR3 is CAGSPTPYEQYF. The CDR3 coding sequence is TGTGCCGGCTCACCCACCCCCTACGAGCAGTACTTC.

The chain has TRBV5-1 and TRBJ2-7; 7 bases line up with TRBD1. The CDR3 covers 14 residues. V lost 3 bases to trimming and J lost 7 bases; unmatched junction nucleotides: 10. The germline gives CDR1 SGHRS, CDR2 YFSETQ. The CDR3 DNA is TGCGCCAGCAGCTCAGGACAGGTTAAGGAAGAGCAGTACTTC. This translates into CASSSGQVKEEQYF.

The chain has TRBV7-9 and TRBJ1-3; D might be TRBD1 (6 bases). The CDR3 spans 14 residues. V was pared by 1 base and J by 2 bases, with 6 bases between. Germline V gene data show CDR1 as SEHNR and CDR2 as FQNEAQ (reference sequence). In DNA, the CDR3 is TGTGCCAGCAGCTTAGGGACAGCTGGAAACACCATATATTTT. Protein: CASSLGTAGNTIYF.

This sequence joins TRBV6-5 and TRBJ1-4; D gene uncertain. This CDR3 is built from 15 residues. The germline CDR1 and CDR2 sequences are MNHEY and SVGAGI. V lost 5 bases and J lost 7, with 17 bases in between. The CDR3 DNA sequence: TGTGCCAGCAGTCGACGAGGCAGCCAGAGTGAAAAACTGTTTTTT. The encoded protein is CASSRRGSQSEKLFF.

This clone was recorded a few times. The gene calls are TRBV5-5 and TRBJ2-7; D tentatively fits TRBD1 or TRBD2 (5 bases each). Germline-derived CDR1 and CDR2 are SGHKS and YYEKEE (reference sequence). Trimming stripped 4 bases from V and 2 bases from J, with 16 bases between. The CDR3 spans 15 residues. The CDR3 region is CASSQGTGSTYEQYF. The CDR3 DNA is TGTGCCAGCAGCCAAGGGACCGGAAGTACCTACGAGCAGTACTTC.

This clone was detected only a few times. The chain is built from TRBV4-1 and TRBJ1-6; 10 bases align to TRBD1. The germline gives CDR1 MGHRA, CDR2 YSYEKL. J lost 9 bases, V lost 6 bases, and 8 bases had no gene match. This CDR3 spans 15 amino acids. This CDR3 reads CASRRQGADSSPLHF. The CDR3 nucleotides are TGCGCCAGCAGACGACAGGGGGCTGATAGTTCACCCCTCCACTTT.

This clone is termed large. The V and J genes are TRBV6-4 and TRBJ1-6; 9 nucleotides align to TRBD1. Trimming took 6 bases from V and 7 from J; bases not matched to a gene: 4. Germline CDR1 MRHNA, CDR2 SNTAGT. The CDR3 totals 14 residues. The CDR3 reads CASSPGQGNSPLHF. The CDR3 DNA is TGTGCCAGCAGCCCCGGACAGGGGAATTCACCCCTCCACTTT.

V is TRBV7-2 and J is TRBJ2-7; D gene unclear. Trimming took 4 bases from V and 5 from J, leaving 6 bases between them. Germline V gene data show CDR1 as SGHTA and CDR2 as FQGNSA. This CDR3 is 11 amino acids long. Here the CDR3 reads CASSSVNEQYF. The DNA for the CDR3 is TGTGCCAGCAGCTCAGTAAACGAGCAGTACTTC. Together with reference TRBV7-2 and TRBJ2-7, the CDR3 gives the full variable domain: GAGVSQSPSNKVTEKGKDVELRCDPISGHTALYWYRQSLGQGLEFLIYFQGNSAPDKSGLPSDRFSAERTGGSVSTLTIQRTQQEDSAVYLCASSSVNEQYFGPGTRLTVT.